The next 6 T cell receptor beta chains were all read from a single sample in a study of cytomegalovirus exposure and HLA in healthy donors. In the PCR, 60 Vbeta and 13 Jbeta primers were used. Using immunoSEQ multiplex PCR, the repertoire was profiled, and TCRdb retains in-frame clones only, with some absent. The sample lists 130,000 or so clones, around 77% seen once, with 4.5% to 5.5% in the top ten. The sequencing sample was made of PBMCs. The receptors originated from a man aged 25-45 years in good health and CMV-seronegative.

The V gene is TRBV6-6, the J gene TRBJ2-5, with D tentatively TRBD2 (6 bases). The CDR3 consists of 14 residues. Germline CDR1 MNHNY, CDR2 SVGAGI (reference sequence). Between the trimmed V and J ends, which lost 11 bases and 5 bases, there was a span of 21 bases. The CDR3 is CASSRRLAMETQYF. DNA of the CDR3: TGTGCCTCCTCACGGCGGCTAGCGATGGAGACCCAGTACTTC.

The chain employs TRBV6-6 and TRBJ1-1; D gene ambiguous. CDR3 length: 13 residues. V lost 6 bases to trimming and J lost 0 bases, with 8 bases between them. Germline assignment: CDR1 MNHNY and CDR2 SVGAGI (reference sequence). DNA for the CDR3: TGTGCCAGCAGGACAATTGTGAACACTGAAGCTTTCTTT. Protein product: CASRTIVNTEAFF.

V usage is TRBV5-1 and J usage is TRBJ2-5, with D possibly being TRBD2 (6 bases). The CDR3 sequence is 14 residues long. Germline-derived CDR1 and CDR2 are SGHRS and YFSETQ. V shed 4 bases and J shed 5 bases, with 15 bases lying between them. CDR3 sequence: CASSPTSIVETQYF. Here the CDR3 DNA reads TGCGCCAGCAGCCCGACTAGTATCGTCGAGACCCAGTACTTC.

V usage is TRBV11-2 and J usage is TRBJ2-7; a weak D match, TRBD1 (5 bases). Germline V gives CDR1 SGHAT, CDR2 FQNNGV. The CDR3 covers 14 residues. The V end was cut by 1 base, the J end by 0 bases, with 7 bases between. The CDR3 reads CASSLVGPSYEQYF. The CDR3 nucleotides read TGTGCCAGCAGCTTAGTGGGGCCCTCCTACGAGCAGTACTTC. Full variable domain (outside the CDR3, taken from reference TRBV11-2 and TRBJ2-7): EAGVAQSPRYKIIEKRQSVAFWCNPISGHATLYWYQQILGQGPKLLIQFQNNGVVDDSQLPKDRFSAERLKGVDSTLKIQPAKLEDSAVYLCASSLVGPSYEQYFGPGTRLTVT.

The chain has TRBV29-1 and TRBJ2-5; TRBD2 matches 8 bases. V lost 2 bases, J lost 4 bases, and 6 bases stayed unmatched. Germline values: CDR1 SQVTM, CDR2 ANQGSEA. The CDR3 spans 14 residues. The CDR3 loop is CSVEWWTSLETQYF. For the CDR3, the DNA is TGCAGCGTTGAATGGTGGACTAGCCTAGAGACCCAGTACTTC.

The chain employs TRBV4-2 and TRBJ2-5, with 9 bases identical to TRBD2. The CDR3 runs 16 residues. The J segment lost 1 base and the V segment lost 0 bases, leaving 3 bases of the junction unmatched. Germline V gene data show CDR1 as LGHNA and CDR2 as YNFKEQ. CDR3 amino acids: CASSQDWRGGQETQYF. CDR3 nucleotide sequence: TGTGCCAGCAGCCAAGACTGGCGGGGGGGCCAAGAGACCCAGTACTTC.